This passage covers 24 T cell receptor beta chains from one sample sequenced in a study of T cells in narcolepsy. Repertoires were generated with immunoSEQ multiplex PCR, while TCRdb's copy carries only in-frame clones and drops some. The sample contains roughly 18,000 clones, 86% of which appear only once. The sample was memory (CD45RA-) CD4+ T cells from blood. These receptors came from a human donor in good health.

In its sample, this clone is medium-sized (0.01 to 0.1%). This chain uses TRBV19 with TRBJ2-7, with TRBD1 identical over 8 bases. V lost 5 bases, J lost 1 base, and 1 base stayed unmatched. The CDR3 totals 13 residues. Germline V gene sequence: CDR1 LNHDA, CDR2 SQIVND (reference sequence). The CDR3 loop reads CASSRDRSYEQYF. The CDR3 region has the DNA TGTGCCAGTAGTCGGGACAGGTCCTACGAGCAGTACTTC.

CDR3 region: CASSVGLVSYEQYF. CDR3 bases: TGTGCCAGCAGCGTCGGCCTGGTGTCCTACGAGCAGTACTTC. V is TRBV9 and J is TRBJ2-7; D ambiguous. Germline lookup yields CDR1 SGDLS and CDR2 YYNGEE. The ends were cut back, 2 bases at V and 1 base at J, with 10 bases in the middle. This CDR3 has 14 residues.

The rearrangement joins TRBV6-8 to TRBJ1-5; TRBD1 agrees at 9 bases. From germline, CDR1 is MNHGY and CDR2 SAAAGT. The CDR3 runs to 15 residues. V shed 6 bases, J shed 2 bases, and the junction held 5 bases outside the gene matches. CDR3 in amino acids: CASSPGTGRNQPQHF. CDR3 in DNA: TGTGCCAGCAGCCCAGGGACAGGGCGCAATCAGCCCCAGCATTTT.

This rearrangement joins TRBV7-9 to TRBJ1-4; D ambiguous. Germline loops: CDR1 SEHNR, CDR2 FQNEAQ (reference sequence). This CDR3 is built from 13 residues. V gave up 5 bases and J gave up 7 bases, with 11 bases separating them. CDR3 residues: CASSPRAREKLFF. The CDR3 nucleotides read TGTGCCAGCAGCCCTAGGGCCCGTGAAAAACTGTTTTTT.

V is TRBV2 and J is TRBJ2-1; no reliable D call. Germline CDR1 and CDR2: SNHLY and FYNNEI. With 5 bases removed from V and 8 bases from J, the gap between germline ends came to 10 bases. This CDR3 is 12 amino acids long. As DNA, the CDR3 is TGTGCCAGCAGTTTTACGCGCGATGAGCAGTTCTTC. This translates into CASSFTRDEQFF.

The chain uses TRBV10-3 and TRBJ1-2, with a possible D match to TRBD1 (5 bases). Deletions cut 0 bases from V and 7 bases from J, with 12 bases between. There are 14 residues in the CDR3. CDR1 and CDR2 from the germline V gene are ENHRY and SYGVKD. The CDR3 bases are TGTGCCATCAGTGAGTCTTGGGGGGACGGTGGCTACACCTTC. This encodes CAISESWGDGGYTF.

V gene TRBV7-6 combines with J gene TRBJ1-2; D is unclear. The CDR3 is 13 amino acids. Germline-derived CDR1 and CDR2 are SGHVS and FNYEAQ. V lost 1 base to trimming and J lost 14 bases, with 17 bases between them. The CDR3 loop is CASSLGFETAITF. For the CDR3, the DNA is TGTGCCAGCAGCTTAGGTTTCGAGACGGCCATAACCTTC.

The rearrangement joins TRBV19 to TRBJ2-5; 7 bases map to TRBD2. Germline CDR1 is LNHDA and CDR2 is SQIVND (reference sequence). V dropped 3 bases and J dropped 1; count of bases not matched to a gene: 8. The CDR3 has 16 amino acids. CDR3 region: CASSISSGGGQETQYF. The DNA of the CDR3 is TGTGCCAGTAGTATCTCTAGCGGAGGTGGCCAAGAGACCCAGTACTTC.

Concerning this clone: No conserved phenylalanine or tryptophan is present at the end of the CDR3, so a read error is the likely explanation. The rearrangement links TRBV9 to TRBJ2-7; TRBD2 matches 8 bases. Germline CDR1 SGDLS, CDR2 YYNGEE. This CDR3 is built from 16 residues. CDR3 sequence: CASSPGGAGGSYEQYS. In nucleotides, the CDR3 is TGTGCCAGCAGCCCCGGTGGGGCGGGGGGCTCCTACGAACAGTACTCC.

The chain has TRBV2 and TRBJ2-4, with TRBD2 matching over 11 bases. Germline assignment: CDR1 SNHLY and CDR2 FYNNEI. Trimming took 6 bases from V and 11 from J; bases not matched to a gene: 6. CDR3 length: 13 amino acids. The CDR3 DNA follows: TGTGCCAGCAGCGAACTAGCGGGGGTGGTTCAGTACTTC. It codes for CASSELAGVVQYF.

This chain links TRBV4-2 with TRBJ2-7; D tentatively fits TRBD1 or TRBD2 (5 bases each). The CDR3 covers 14 residues. Germline CDR1 LGHNA, CDR2 YNFKEQ. V was trimmed by 4 bases and J by 1 base, leaving 11 bases between them. CDR3 bases: TGTGCCAGCAGCCGGGACCATAAATCCTACGAGCAGTACTTC. Its translation: CASSRDHKSYEQYF.

The table lists this clone with a few counts. The chain couples TRBV5-4 to TRBJ2-1, with 10 positions matching TRBD2. This CDR3 spans 17 amino acids. V trimming: 4 bases; J trimming: 0 bases; junction bases outside the gene matches: 7. CDR1 SGHNT and CDR2 YYREEE come from the germline V gene (reference sequence). CDR3 amino acids: CASSPPGLASSYNEQFF. CDR3 bases: TGTGCCAGCAGCCCGCCGGGACTAGCGAGCTCCTACAATGAGCAGTTCTTC.

V is TRBV2 and J is TRBJ1-1, with D perhaps TRBD1 (6 bases). Trimming took off 2 bases at V and 2 bases at J, with 15 bases between the two ends. Germline CDR1 and CDR2: SNHLY and FYNNEI. This CDR3 spans 16 amino acids. The CDR3 protein is CASSESFRGRNTEAFF. DNA for the CDR3: TGTGCCAGCAGTGAATCTTTTCGGGGGCGAAACACTGAAGCTTTCTTT.

This clone has only a few counts. V is TRBV9 and J is TRBJ2-7, with a possible D match to TRBD2 (5 bases). CDR1 SGDLS and CDR2 YYNGEE come from the germline V gene. This CDR3 comprises 14 residues. Between the trimmed V and J ends, which lost 1 base and 5 bases, there was a span of 13 bases. The CDR3 reads CASSVRWESHEQYF. CDR3 DNA sequence: TGTGCCAGCAGCGTAAGGTGGGAGTCGCACGAGCAGTACTTC.

V gene TRBV5-5 combines with J gene TRBJ1-2, with 9 nucleotides matching TRBD1. Germline values: CDR1 SGHKS, CDR2 YYEKEE (reference sequence). Germline trimming cut 4 bases from V and 0 bases from J; bases unmatched to any gene: 7. CDR3 size: 16 residues. This CDR3 is CASSKDRGRANYGYTF. DNA for the CDR3: TGTGCCAGCAGCAAGGACAGGGGACGAGCTAACTATGGCTACACCTTC. Together with reference TRBV5-5 and TRBJ1-2, the CDR3 gives the full variable domain: DAGVTQSPTHLIKTRGQQVTLRCSPISGHKSVSWYQQVLGQGPQFIFQYYEKEERGRGNFPDRFSARQFPNYSSELNVNALLLGDSALYLCASSKDRGRANYGYTFGSGTRLTVV.

The chain couples TRBV7-3 to TRBJ1-1, with 7 bases identical to TRBD1. V trimming: 5 bases; J trimming: 3 bases; junction bases outside the gene matches: 9. Germline V CDR1 and CDR2: SGHTA, FQGTGA. The CDR3 covers 15 residues. The CDR3 sequence: CASSPSDRRDTEAFF. CDR3 bases: TGTGCCAGCAGCCCATCGGACAGGCGGGACACTGAAGCTTTCTTT.

This chain links TRBV7-2 with TRBJ1-6; D remains ambiguous. V was trimmed by 0 bases and J by 6 bases, leaving 9 bases between them. CDR1 SGHTA and CDR2 FQGNSA come from the germline V gene. This CDR3 has 15 amino acids. The CDR3 DNA sequence: TGTGCCAGCAGCTTAGCAGGGCCCCCTAATTCACCCCTCCACTTT. It translates to CASSLAGPPNSPLHF. Based on the CDR3 plus reference TRBV7-2 and TRBJ1-6, the full variable domain is GAGVSQSPSNKVTEKGKDVELRCDPISGHTALYWYRQSLGQGLEFLIYFQGNSAPDKSGLPSDRFSAERTGGSVSTLTIQRTQQEDSAVYLCASSLAGPPNSPLHFGNGTRLTVT.

The chain employs TRBV9 and TRBJ1-2; 9 bases are a match to TRBD1. Germline trimming cut 4 bases from V and 7 bases from J; bases unmatched to any gene: 5. The CDR3 has 13 amino acids. Per the germline V gene, CDR1 is SGDLS and CDR2 is YYNGEE. For the CDR3, the DNA is TGTGCCAGCAGCCCCGGGACAGGGACTGGCTACACCTTC. This codes for CASSPGTGTGYTF.

The chain combines TRBV18 with TRBJ2-7; 7 bases agree with TRBD2. Germline CDR1 reads KGHSH; CDR2 reads LQKENI. The CDR3 extends over 14 amino acids. J gave up 2 bases and V 3 bases, and 4 bases lay outside the gene matches. The CDR3 loop reads CASSPRGVTYEQYF. The CDR3 bases are TGTGCCAGCTCACCTCGGGGGGTCACCTACGAGCAGTACTTC.

This clone was seen a handful of times. This chain joins TRBV6-5 and TRBJ2-7; tentative D call: TRBD2 (6 bases). CDR3 length equals 14 residues. Germline lookup yields CDR1 MNHEY and CDR2 SVGAGI. V lost 8 bases and J lost 3, with 17 bases in between. The chain's CDR3 is CASLWPGVYYEQYF. The CDR3 DNA sequence: TGTGCCAGCTTGTGGCCGGGGGTTTACTACGAGCAGTACTTC.

V usage is TRBV9 and J usage is TRBJ2-5; D might be TRBD2 (6 bases). CDR3 size: 15 residues. From germline, CDR1 is SGDLS and CDR2 YYNGEE. Trimming shortened V by 3 bases and J by 0 bases, and 12 bases separated the two germline ends. For the CDR3, the DNA is TGTGCCAGCAGCGCCTTTAGCGGCAACCAAGAGACCCAGTACTTC. This sequence encodes CASSAFSGNQETQYF. The whole variable domain, filled in from reference TRBV9 and TRBJ2-5, reads DSGVTQTPKHLITATGQRVTLRCSPRSGDLSVYWYQQSLDQGLQFLIQYYNGEERAKGNILERFSAQQFPDLHSELNLSSLELGDSALYFCASSAFSGNQETQYFGPGTRLLVL.

The J gene is TRBJ1-1, the V gene TRBV6-5; D perhaps matches TRBD1 (5 bases). Germline CDR1 is MNHEY and CDR2 is SVGAGI. Between the trimmed V and J ends, which lost 1 base and 6 bases, there was a span of 12 bases. This CDR3 has 14 amino acids. The DNA for the CDR3 is TGTGCCAGCAGTTACTTTCAGGGTTTTGCTGAAGCTTTCTTT. Its translation is CASSYFQGFAEAFF.

V is TRBV30 and J is TRBJ1-1; D is uncertain. CDR3 size: 8 residues. Per germline, CDR1 GTSNPN and CDR2 SVGIG (reference sequence). V was trimmed by 5 bases and J by 11 bases, leaving 6 bases between them. The CDR3 loop is CAWSWAFF. The CDR3, as DNA: TGTGCCTGGTCATGGGCTTTCTTT.

The CDR3: CAWSVSRTGYFSGGYTF. CDR3 in DNA: TGTGCCTGGAGTGTGTCCCGGACAGGGTACTTTTCTGGAGGCTACACCTTC. The chain links TRBV30 to TRBJ1-2; 8 bases line up with TRBD1. Losses at the gene ends were 0 bases for V and 8 bases for J; bases not matched to a gene: 17. Germline CDR1 reads GTSNPN; CDR2 reads SVGIG (reference sequence). CDR3 size: 17 residues.